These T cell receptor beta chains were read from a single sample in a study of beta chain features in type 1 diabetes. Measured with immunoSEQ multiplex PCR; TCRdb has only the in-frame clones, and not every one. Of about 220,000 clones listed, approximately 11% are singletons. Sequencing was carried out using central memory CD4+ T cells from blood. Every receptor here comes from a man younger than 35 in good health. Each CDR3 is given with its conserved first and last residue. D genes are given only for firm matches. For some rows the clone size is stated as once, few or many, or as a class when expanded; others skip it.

cdr3_nt: TGTGCCAGCAGCTTAGCGCTAGCGGGGACCTACAATGAGCAGTTCTTC; cdr3_aa: CASSLALAGTYNEQFF; clone_size: many; v_call: TRBV7-9; d_call: TRBD2; j_call: TRBJ2-1
cdr3_nt: TGTGCCAGCAGCTTGGGGATCACAGGAACGTACAATGAGCAGTTCTTC; cdr3_aa: CASSLGITGTYNEQFF; clone_size: few; v_call: TRBV7-9; d_call: .; j_call: TRBJ2-1
cdr3_nt: TGTGCCAGCAGCTTACCGGGAGGGAACACAGATACGCAGTATTTT; cdr3_aa: CASSLPGGNTDTQYF; clone_size: .; v_call: TRBV7-9; d_call: TRBD2; j_call: TRBJ2-3
cdr3_nt: TGTGCCTGGAGTGTAGGGCTAGCGGGAGCGCGTCAAGAGACCCAGTACTTC; cdr3_aa: CAWSVGLAGARQETQYF; clone_size: few; v_call: TRBV30; d_call: TRBD2; j_call: TRBJ2-5
cdr3_nt: TGTGCCAGTAGTCCTACAGGGCTCCAGCCCCAGCATTTT; cdr3_aa: CASSPTGLQPQHF; clone_size: few; v_call: TRBV19; d_call: .; j_call: TRBJ1-5
cdr3_nt: TGTGCCAGCAGCGTCATGCCGGTGGGAAACACAGATACGCAGTATTTT; cdr3_aa: CASSVMPVGNTDTQYF; clone_size: few; v_call: TRBV9; d_call: .; j_call: TRBJ2-3
cdr3_nt: TGCAGCGTGGGTAGGGTAAGCGGGAGTGAGTCGGGGAGGAGGCAGTTCTTC; cdr3_aa: CSVGRVSGSESGRRQFF; clone_size: few; v_call: TRBV29-1; d_call: TRBD2; j_call: TRBJ2-1
cdr3_nt: TGTGCCACCAGCTCCAGACTAAGGTCAGAGACCCAGTACTTC; cdr3_aa: CATSSRLRSETQYF; clone_size: .; v_call: TRBV15; d_call: .; j_call: TRBJ2-5
cdr3_nt: TGTGCCAGCAGCTCAACAGGGAAATCGACATCTGGAAACACCATATATTTT; cdr3_aa: CASSSTGKSTSGNTIYF; clone_size: .; v_call: TRBV5-6; d_call: .; j_call: TRBJ1-3
cdr3_nt: TGTGCCAGCAGCCCGGACGGCACCACAGATACGCAGTATTTT; cdr3_aa: CASSPDGTTDTQYF; clone_size: many; v_call: TRBV7-9; d_call: .; j_call: TRBJ2-3
cdr3_nt: TGTGCCAGCAGGGCGGACAGGGGCTACAATGAGCAGTTCTTC; cdr3_aa: CASRADRGYNEQFF; clone_size: few; v_call: TRBV5-4; d_call: TRBD1; j_call: TRBJ2-1
cdr3_nt: TGTGCCAGCAGCTTATCGTCGGCACACGCAGGAGATACGCAGTATTTT; cdr3_aa: CASSLSSAHAGDTQYF; clone_size: .; v_call: TRBV11-3; d_call: .; j_call: TRBJ2-3
cdr3_nt: TGTGCCAGCAGTTTATTTACGACTAGCGGGGACTCCTACGAGCAGTACTTC; cdr3_aa: CASSLFTTSGDSYEQYF; clone_size: few; v_call: TRBV27; d_call: TRBD2; j_call: TRBJ2-7
cdr3_nt: TGTGCTAGCAGCCGAGGGACAGGGGTCACCGGGGAGCTGTTTTTT; cdr3_aa: CASSRGTGVTGELFF; clone_size: few; v_call: TRBV7-7; d_call: TRBD1; j_call: TRBJ2-2
cdr3_nt: TGCGCCAGCAGCTTGGAAGTTCTGGAGACCCAGTACTTC; cdr3_aa: CASSLEVLETQYF; clone_size: few; v_call: TRBV5-1; d_call: .; j_call: TRBJ2-5
cdr3_nt: TGTGCCATCAGTGGACCGGGACTAGCGGGTTACGAGCAGTACTTC; cdr3_aa: CAISGPGLAGYEQYF; clone_size: few; v_call: TRBV10-3; d_call: TRBD2; j_call: TRBJ2-7
cdr3_nt: TGTGCCAGCAGCGCCCAGAAGGGTGGGGAGCAGTACTTC; cdr3_aa: CASSAQKGGEQYF; clone_size: few; v_call: TRBV9; d_call: .; j_call: TRBJ2-5
cdr3_nt: TGTGCCAGCAGTTCCTACCTCCGGGGAGTGGGAGGTGGGACCTACGAGCAGTACTTC; cdr3_aa: CASSSYLRGVGGGTYEQYF; clone_size: few; v_call: TRBV28; d_call: .; j_call: TRBJ2-7
cdr3_nt: TGTGCCAGCAGTTATGTCACAGATACGCAGTATTTT; cdr3_aa: CASSYVTDTQYF; clone_size: few; v_call: TRBV6-6; d_call: .; j_call: TRBJ2-3
cdr3_nt: TGCGCCAGCAGCTTGGTCGCACCAACGGGAGAGACCCAGTACTTC; cdr3_aa: CASSLVAPTGETQYF; clone_size: .; v_call: TRBV5-1; d_call: .; j_call: TRBJ2-5
cdr3_nt: TGTGCCAGTAGTCTACCCTTTAGGTCGGGACAGTTCTTC; cdr3_aa: CASSLPFRSGQFF; clone_size: few; v_call: TRBV19; d_call: .; j_call: TRBJ2-1
cdr3_nt: TGTGCCAGCAGTCGTGGCACTGAAGCTTTCTTT; cdr3_aa: CASSRGTEAFF; clone_size: few; v_call: TRBV7-9; d_call: .; j_call: TRBJ1-1
cdr3_nt: TGCGCCAGCAGCTTGGACGTCACTACTAGACGATACGAGCAGTACTTC; cdr3_aa: CASSLDVTTRRYEQYF; clone_size: .; v_call: TRBV5-1; d_call: .; j_call: TRBJ2-7
cdr3_nt: TGTGCCTGGAGTGTAGCTGTGGATGAAAAACTGTTTTTT; cdr3_aa: CAWSVAVDEKLFF; clone_size: .; v_call: TRBV30; d_call: .; j_call: TRBJ1-4
cdr3_nt: TGTGCCAGCAGCTTACCCAGGGTCACTGAAGCTTTCTTT; cdr3_aa: CASSLPRVTEAFF; clone_size: .; v_call: TRBV7-2; d_call: .; j_call: TRBJ1-1
cdr3_nt: TGTGCCACCCGAACCGGGACTAGGAGCTCCTACGAGCAGTACTTC; cdr3_aa: CATRTGTRSSYEQYF; clone_size: .; v_call: TRBV6-5; d_call: TRBD2; j_call: TRBJ2-7
cdr3_nt: TGCGCCAGCAGCTCCAGTTTGGGGACCGGGGAGCTGTTTTTT; cdr3_aa: CASSSSLGTGELFF; clone_size: few; v_call: TRBV5-1; d_call: .; j_call: TRBJ2-2
cdr3_nt: TGTGCCTGGAGTCCACAGGGTGGACCCCAGCATTTT; cdr3_aa: CAWSPQGGPQHF; clone_size: few; v_call: TRBV30; d_call: .; j_call: TRBJ1-5
cdr3_nt: TGTGCCAGCAGTTTGCTAGCGTCGAATGAGCAGTTCTTC; cdr3_aa: CASSLLASNEQFF; clone_size: .; v_call: TRBV27; d_call: .; j_call: TRBJ2-1
cdr3_nt: TGTGCCAGCAGTTACTCGGGAGTTGAAGCTTTCTTT; cdr3_aa: CASSYSGVEAFF; clone_size: few; v_call: TRBV6-5; d_call: .; j_call: TRBJ1-1
cdr3_nt: TGTGCCAGCAGCCGACAGGGGATAGAGGAAAAACTGTTTTTT; cdr3_aa: CASSRQGIEEKLFF; clone_size: few; v_call: TRBV5-4; d_call: TRBD1; j_call: TRBJ1-4
cdr3_nt: TGTGCCAGCAGCGTAGGTACCAGTCTAGCAGCCAAAAACATTCAGTACTTC; cdr3_aa: CASSVGTSLAAKNIQYF; clone_size: .; v_call: TRBV9; d_call: .; j_call: TRBJ2-4
cdr3_nt: TGTGCCAGCAAATCCTACAGGGAAAACACTGAAGCTTTCTTT; cdr3_aa: CASKSYRENTEAFF; clone_size: few; v_call: TRBV5-4; d_call: .; j_call: TRBJ1-1
cdr3_nt: TGTGCCAGTAGTCTCGGGCGAGCGAGGGGCAATGAGCAGTTCTTC; cdr3_aa: CASSLGRARGNEQFF; clone_size: .; v_call: TRBV19; d_call: .; j_call: TRBJ2-1